Reported below is one TCR beta chain. The germline CDR1 and CDR2 sequences are WNHNN and SYGVQD (reference sequence). J was trimmed by 5 bases and V by 2 bases; bases with no gene match: 12. The CDR3 has 18 amino acids. This sample stems from a study of T cell changes during pregnancy in multiple sclerosis. Profiling relied on immunoSEQ multiplex PCR, and the TCRdb table lists in-frame clones only, not all of them. The sample consists of approximately 60,000 clones, 90% of them appearing once. The material sequenced was peripheral blood, taken in the third trimester of pregnancy. V and J are TRBV10-1 and TRBJ2-3; 11 bases line up with TRBD2. This sequence was found in a female donor in good health, enrolled as a control in a pregnancy study. The CDR3 protein is CASSEAVLAGAHRDTQYF. In DNA, the CDR3 is TGCGCCAGCAGTGAGGCCGTACTAGCGGGGGCCCATAGAGATACGCAGTATTTT.